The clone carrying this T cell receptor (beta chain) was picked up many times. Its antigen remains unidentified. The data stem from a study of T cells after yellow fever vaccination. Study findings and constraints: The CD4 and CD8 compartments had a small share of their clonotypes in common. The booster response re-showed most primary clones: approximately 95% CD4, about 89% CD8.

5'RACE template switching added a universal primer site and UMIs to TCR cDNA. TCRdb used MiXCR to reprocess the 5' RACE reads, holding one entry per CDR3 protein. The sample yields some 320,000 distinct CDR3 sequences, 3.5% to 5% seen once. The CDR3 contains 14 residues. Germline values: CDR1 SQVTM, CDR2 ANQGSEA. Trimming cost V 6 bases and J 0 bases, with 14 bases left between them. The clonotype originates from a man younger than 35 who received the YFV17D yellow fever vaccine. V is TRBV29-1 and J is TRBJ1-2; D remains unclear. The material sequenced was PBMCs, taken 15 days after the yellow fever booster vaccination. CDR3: CSVQEHEANYGYTF. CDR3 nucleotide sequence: TGCAGCGTGCAGGAGCATGAGGCTAACTATGGCTACACCTTC.